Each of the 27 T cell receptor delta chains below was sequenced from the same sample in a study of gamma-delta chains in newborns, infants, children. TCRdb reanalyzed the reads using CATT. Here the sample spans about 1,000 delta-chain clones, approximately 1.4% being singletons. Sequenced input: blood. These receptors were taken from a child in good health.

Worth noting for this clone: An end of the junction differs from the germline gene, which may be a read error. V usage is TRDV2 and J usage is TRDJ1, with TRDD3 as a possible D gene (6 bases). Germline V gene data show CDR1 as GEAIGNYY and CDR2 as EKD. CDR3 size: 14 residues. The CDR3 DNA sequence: TGTGCCTGTGACACCGTGGGGGGCACCGATAAACTCATCTTC. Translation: CACDTVGGTDKLIF.

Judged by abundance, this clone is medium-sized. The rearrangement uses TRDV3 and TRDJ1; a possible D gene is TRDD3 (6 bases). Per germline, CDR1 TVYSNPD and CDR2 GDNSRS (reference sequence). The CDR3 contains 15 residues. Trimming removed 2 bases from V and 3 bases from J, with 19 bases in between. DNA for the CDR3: TGTGCCTTTTATCCATGCTGTGGGGATTCCGATAAACTCATCTTT. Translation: CAFYPCCGDSDKLIF.

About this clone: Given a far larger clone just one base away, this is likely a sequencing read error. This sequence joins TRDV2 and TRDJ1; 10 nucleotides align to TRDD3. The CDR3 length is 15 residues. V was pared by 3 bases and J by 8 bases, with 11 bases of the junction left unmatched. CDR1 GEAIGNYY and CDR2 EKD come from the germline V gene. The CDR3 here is CACDPIQGDTRKLIF. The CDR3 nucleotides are TGTGCCTGTGACCCAATACAGGGGGATACGCGGAAACTCATCTTT.

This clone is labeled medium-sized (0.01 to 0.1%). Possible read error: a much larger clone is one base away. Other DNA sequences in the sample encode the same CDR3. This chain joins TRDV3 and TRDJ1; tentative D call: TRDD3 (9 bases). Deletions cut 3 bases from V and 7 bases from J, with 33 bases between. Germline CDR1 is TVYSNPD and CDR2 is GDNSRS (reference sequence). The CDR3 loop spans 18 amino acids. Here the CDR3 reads CALGPYFLRGYAQGKLIF. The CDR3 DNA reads TGTGCCTTGGGCCCGTACTTCCTACGGGGATACGCCCAAGGTAAACTCATCTTT. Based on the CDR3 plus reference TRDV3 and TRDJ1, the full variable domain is CDKVTQSSPDQTVASGSEVVLLCTYDTVYSNPDLFWYRIRPDYSFQFVFYGDNSRSEGADFTQGRFSVKHILTQKAFHLVISPVRTEDSATYYCALGPYFLRGYAQGKLIFGKGTRVTVEP.

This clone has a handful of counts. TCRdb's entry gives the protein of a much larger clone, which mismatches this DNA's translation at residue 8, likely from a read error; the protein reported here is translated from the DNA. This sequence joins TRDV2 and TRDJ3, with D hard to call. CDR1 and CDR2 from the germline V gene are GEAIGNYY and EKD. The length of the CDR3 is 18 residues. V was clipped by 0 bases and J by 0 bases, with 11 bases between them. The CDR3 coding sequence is TGTGCCTGTGACACCGTTCTGGAAGGCTCCTGGGACACCCGACAGATGTTTTTC. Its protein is CACDTVLEGSWDTRQMFF.

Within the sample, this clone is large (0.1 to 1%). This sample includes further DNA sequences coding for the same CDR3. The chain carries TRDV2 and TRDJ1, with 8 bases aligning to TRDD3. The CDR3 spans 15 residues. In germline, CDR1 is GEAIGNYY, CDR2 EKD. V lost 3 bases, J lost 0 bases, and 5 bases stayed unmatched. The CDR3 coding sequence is TGTGCCTGTGACGAACTGGGGGGCTACACCGATAAACTCATCTTT. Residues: CACDELGGYTDKLIF.

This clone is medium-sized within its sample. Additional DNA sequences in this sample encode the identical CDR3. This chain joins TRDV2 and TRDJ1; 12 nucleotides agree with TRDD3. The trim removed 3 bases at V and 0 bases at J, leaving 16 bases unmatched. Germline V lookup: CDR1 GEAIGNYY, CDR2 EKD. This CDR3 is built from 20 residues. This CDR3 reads CACDAVGATGGYSYTDKLIF. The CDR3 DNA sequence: TGTGCCTGTGACGCCGTTGGAGCGACTGGGGGATACTCCTACACCGATAAACTCATCTTT.

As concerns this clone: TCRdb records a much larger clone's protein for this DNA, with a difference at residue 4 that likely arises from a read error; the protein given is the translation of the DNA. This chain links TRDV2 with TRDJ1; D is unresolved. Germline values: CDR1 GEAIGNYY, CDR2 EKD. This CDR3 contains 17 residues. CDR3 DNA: TGTGCCTGTGGCACCGTGGAGAACCCAAGGCTCACCGATAAACTCATCTTT. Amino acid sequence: CACGTVENPRLTDKLIF.

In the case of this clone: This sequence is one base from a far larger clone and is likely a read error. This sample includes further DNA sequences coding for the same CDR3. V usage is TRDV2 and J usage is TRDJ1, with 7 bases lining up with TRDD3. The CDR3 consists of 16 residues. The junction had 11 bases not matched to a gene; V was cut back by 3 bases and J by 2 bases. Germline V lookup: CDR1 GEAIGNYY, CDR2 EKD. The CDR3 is CACDVLGVPYTDKLIF. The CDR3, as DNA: TGTGCCTGTGACGTGCTGGGGGTCCCGTATACCGATAAACTCATCTTT.

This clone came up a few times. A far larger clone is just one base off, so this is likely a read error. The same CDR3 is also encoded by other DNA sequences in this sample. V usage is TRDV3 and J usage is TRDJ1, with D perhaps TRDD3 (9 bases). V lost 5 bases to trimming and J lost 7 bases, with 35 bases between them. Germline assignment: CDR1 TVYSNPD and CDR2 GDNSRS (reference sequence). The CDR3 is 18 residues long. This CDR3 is CALGPYFLRGYAQGKLIF. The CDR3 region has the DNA TGTGCCCTAGGCCCGTACTTCCTACGGGGATACGCCCAAGGTAAACTCATCTTT.

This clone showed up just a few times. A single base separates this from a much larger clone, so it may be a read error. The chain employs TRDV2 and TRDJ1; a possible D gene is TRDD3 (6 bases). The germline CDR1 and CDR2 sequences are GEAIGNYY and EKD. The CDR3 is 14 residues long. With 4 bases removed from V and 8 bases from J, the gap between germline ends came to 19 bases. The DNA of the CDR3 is TGTGCCTGTGATTCCCTTACTGGGAGCCAGAAACTCATCTTT. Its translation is CACDSLTGSQKLIF.

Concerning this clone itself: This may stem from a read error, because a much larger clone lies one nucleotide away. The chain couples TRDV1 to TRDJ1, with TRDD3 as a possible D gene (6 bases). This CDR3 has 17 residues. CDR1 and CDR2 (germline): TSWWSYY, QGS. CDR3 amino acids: CALGELPLGMYTDKLTF. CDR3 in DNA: TGTGCTCTTGGGGAACTACCCTTGGGGATGTACACCGATAAACTCACCTTT.

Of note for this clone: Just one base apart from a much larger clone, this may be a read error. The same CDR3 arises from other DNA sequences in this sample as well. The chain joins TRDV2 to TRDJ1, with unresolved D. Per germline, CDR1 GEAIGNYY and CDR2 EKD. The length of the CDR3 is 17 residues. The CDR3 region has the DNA TGTGCCTGCGACACCGTCTCACCCATTAAGTACACCGATAAACTCATCTTT. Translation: CACDTVSPIKYTDKLIF.

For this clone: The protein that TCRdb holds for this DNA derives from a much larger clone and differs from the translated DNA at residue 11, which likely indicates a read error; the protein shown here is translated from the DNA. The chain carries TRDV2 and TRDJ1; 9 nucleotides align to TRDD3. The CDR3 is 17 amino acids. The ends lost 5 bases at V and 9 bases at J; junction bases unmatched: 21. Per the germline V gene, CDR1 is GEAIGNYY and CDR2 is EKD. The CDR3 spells CACGGLYWGSLRGELIF. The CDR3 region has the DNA TGTGCCTGTGGCGGACTATACTGGGGGAGCCTCCGGGGGGAACTCATCTTT.

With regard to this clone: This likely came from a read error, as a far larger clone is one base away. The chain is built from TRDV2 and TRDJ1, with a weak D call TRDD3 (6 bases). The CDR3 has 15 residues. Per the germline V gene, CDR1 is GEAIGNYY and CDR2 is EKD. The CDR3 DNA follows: TGTGCCTGTGGCACCGTGGGGGGGTACACCGATAAACTCATCTTT. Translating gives CACGTVGGYTDKLIF.

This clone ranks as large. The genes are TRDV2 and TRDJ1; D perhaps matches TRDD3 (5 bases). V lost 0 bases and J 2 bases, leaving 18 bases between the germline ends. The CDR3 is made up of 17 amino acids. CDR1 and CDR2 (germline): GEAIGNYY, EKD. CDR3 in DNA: TGTGCCTGTGACACCCTGAACTGGAATACGGGGACCGATAAACTCATCTTT. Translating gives CACDTLNWNTGTDKLIF.

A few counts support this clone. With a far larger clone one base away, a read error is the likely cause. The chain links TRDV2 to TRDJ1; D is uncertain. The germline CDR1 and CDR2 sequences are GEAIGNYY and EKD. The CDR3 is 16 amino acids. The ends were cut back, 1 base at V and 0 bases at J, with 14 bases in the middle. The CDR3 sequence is CACDTLGSQHTDKLIF. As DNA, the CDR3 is TGTGCCTGTGACACGTTAGGGTCTCAGCACACCGATAAACTCATCTTT.

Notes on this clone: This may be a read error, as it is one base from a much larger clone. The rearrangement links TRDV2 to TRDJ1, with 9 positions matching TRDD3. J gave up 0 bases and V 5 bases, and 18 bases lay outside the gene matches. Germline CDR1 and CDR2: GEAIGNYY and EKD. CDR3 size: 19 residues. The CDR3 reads CACGPLTGGKYAYTDKLIF. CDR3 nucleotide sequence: TGTGCCTGTGGCCCCCTTACTGGGGGAAAGTACGCGTACACCGATAAACTCATCTTT.

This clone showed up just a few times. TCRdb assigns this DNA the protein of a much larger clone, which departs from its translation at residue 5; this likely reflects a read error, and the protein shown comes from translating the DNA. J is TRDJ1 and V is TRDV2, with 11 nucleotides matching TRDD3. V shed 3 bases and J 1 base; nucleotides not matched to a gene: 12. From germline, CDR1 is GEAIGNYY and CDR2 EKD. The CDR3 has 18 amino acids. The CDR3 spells CACDAVGDTSVGTDKLIF. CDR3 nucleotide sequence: TGTGCCTGTGACGCCGTGGGGGATACGAGTGTCGGCACCGATAAACTCATCTTT.

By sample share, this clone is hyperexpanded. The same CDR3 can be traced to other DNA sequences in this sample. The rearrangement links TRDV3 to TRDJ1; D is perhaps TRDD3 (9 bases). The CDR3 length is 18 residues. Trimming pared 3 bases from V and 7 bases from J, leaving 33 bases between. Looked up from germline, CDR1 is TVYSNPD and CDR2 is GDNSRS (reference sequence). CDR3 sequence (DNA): TGTGCCTTAGGCCCGTACTTCCTACGGGGATACGCCCAAGGTAAACTCATCTTT. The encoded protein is CALGPYFLRGYAQGKLIF. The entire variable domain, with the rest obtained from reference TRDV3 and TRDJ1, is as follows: CDKVTQSSPDQTVASGSEVVLLCTYDTVYSNPDLFWYRIRPDYSFQFVFYGDNSRSEGADFTQGRFSVKHILTQKAFHLVISPVRTEDSATYYCALGPYFLRGYAQGKLIFGKGTRVTVEP.

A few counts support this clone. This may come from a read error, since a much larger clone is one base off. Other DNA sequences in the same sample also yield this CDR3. CDR3 sequence: CACDTLSGGPYTDKLIF. The CDR3 DNA is TGTGCCTGTGATACCCTATCTGGGGGACCCTACACCGATAAACTCATCTTT. J is TRDJ1 and V is TRDV2, with 8 bases that match TRDD3. V lost 4 bases to trimming and J lost 0 bases; unmatched junction nucleotides: 12. Germline CDR1 GEAIGNYY, CDR2 EKD. CDR3 length: 17 residues.

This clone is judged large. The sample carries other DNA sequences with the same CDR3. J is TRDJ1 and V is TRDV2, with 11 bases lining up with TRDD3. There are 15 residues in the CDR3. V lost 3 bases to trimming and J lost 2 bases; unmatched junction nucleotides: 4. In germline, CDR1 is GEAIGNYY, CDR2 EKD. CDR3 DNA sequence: TGTGCCTGTGACGTACTGGGGGATAGGACCGATAAACTCATCTTT. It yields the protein CACDVLGDRTDKLIF.

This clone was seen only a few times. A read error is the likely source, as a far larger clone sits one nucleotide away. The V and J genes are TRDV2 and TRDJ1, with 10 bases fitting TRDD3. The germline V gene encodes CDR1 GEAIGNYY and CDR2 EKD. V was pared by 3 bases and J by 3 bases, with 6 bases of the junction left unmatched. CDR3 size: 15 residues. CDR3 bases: TGTGCCTGTGACTTACTGGGGGATTTAGCCGATAAACTCATCTTT. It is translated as CACDLLGDLADKLIF.

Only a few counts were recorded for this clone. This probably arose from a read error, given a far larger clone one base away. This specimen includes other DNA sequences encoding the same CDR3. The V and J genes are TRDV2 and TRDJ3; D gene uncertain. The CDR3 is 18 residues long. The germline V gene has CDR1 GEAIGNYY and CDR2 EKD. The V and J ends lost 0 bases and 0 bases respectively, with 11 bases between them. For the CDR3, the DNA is TGTGCCTGTGACACCGTCCTGAAAGGCTCCTGGGACACCCGACAGATGTTTTTC. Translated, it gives CACDTVLKGSWDTRQMFF.

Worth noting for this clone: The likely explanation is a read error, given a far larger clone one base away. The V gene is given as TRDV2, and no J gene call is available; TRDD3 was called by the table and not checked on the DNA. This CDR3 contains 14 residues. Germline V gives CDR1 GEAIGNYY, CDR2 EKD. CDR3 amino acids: CACDFLRATDKLIF. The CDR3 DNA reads TGTGCCTGTGATTTCCTGAGGGCCACCGATAAGCTCATCTTT.

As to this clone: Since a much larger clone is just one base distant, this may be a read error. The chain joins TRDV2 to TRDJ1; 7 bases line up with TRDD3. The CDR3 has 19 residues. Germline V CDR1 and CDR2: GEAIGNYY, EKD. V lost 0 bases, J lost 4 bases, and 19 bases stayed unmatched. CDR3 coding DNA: TGTGCCTGTGACACCATGCCGGGGACTGGGGACTCGGGTCACGATAAACTCATCTTT. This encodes CACDTMPGTGDSGHDKLIF.

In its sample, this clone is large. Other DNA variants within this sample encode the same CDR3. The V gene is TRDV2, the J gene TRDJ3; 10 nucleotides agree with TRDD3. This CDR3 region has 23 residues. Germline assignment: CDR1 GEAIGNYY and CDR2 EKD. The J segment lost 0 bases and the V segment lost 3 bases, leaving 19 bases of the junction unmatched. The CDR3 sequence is CACDHTDRTGGSPSSWDTRQMFF. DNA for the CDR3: TGTGCCTGTGACCACACCGATCGTACTGGGGGATCCCCCAGCTCCTGGGACACCCGACAGATGTTTTTC.